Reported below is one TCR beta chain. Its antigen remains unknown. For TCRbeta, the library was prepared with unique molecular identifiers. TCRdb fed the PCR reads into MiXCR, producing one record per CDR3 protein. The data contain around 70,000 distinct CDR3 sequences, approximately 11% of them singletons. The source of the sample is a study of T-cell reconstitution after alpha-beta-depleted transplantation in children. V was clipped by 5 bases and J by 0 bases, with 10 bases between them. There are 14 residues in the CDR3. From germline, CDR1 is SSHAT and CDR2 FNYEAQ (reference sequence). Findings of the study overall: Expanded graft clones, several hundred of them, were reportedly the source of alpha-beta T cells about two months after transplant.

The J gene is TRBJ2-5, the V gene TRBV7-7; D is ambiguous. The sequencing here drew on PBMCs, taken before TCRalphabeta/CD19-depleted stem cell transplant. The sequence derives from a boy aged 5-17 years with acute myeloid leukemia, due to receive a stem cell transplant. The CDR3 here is CASSRTANQETQYF. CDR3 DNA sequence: TGTGCCAGCAGCCGGACGGCAAACCAAGAGACCCAGTACTTC.